In its sample, the clone carrying this TCR beta chain was seen once. The data derive from a study of blood T cell repertoires in COVID-19. Study summary: Some COVID-19 samples were acute and others convalescent; all came from the United States, Italy and Spain. The cDNA or gDNA used as material had been derived from T cells, B-cell-depleted T cells, or PBMCs.

Trimming cost V 3 bases and J 5 bases; bases outside gene matches: 4. The CDR3 is 15 amino acids. The germline V gene has CDR1 SGHRS and CDR2 YFSETQ. The authors' processing: Reference gene primer amplification in the assay estimated nucleated cell counts. TCRdb's copy holds only in-frame clones and misses some; the assay was immunoSEQ multiplex PCR. V and J calls and clone size are copied from that table; D and trimming were computed from the DNA. The table lists 200,000 to 300,000 clones, roughly nine tenths of them singletons, with approximately 7.5% in the top ten. This receptor was obtained from a man aged 55-75 years who had recovered from COVID-19. The sequenced material came from peripheral blood. The V call is TRBV5-1, the J call TRBJ2-3, with 12 bases fitting TRBD2. The CDR3 sequence is CASSSSGGVQDTQYF. CDR3 sequence (DNA): TGCGCCAGCAGCTCTAGCGGGGGGGTGCAAGATACGCAGTATTTT. Looking up the rest from reference TRBV5-1 and TRBJ2-3 gives the full variable domain: KAGVTQTPRYLIKTRGQQVTLSCSPISGHRSVSWYQQTPGQGLQFLFEYFSETQRNKGNFPGRFSGRQFSNSRSEMNVSTLELGDSALYLCASSSSGGVQDTQYFGPGTRLTVL.